This T cell receptor (beta chain) was found in a study of beta chain features in type 1 diabetes. Study summary: Regarding age, gender and cell yields, patients proved similar to healthy donors.

General observations from the study: There was a moderate but significant shortening of TCRB CDR3s in all four CD4+ subsets of Type 1 diabetes patients. More deletions and fewer insertions at VDJ junctions were found in patients with type 1 diabetes.

This CDR3 spans 13 amino acids. Germline V gene sequence: CDR1 SQVTM, CDR2 ANQGSEA. The J segment lost 7 bases and the V segment lost 4 bases, leaving 7 bases of the junction unmatched. This clone was counted only a few times. Its matching antigen is unknown. Isolated RNA was reverse transcribed in full, so expressed TCRB transcripts were sequenced. Assay used: immunoSEQ multiplex PCR; TCRdb lists only in-frame clones, some missing. The table lists about 330,000 clones, around 10% of them singletons. This TCR derives from a woman between 25 and 40 years old in good health. The sequencing sample was made of naive CD4+ T cells from blood. The chain is built from TRBV29-1 and TRBJ2-7, with 10 bases that match TRBD1. The CDR3 loop reads CSVGRDRGREQYF. The CDR3 DNA reads TGCAGCGTTGGCCGGGACAGGGGACGAGAGCAGTACTTC.